This T cell receptor (beta chain) was found in a study of vaccination effects on CD4 cells after COVID-19. For the study at large: Post-vaccine sampling occurred a median 72 days after the second dose.

Sequencing was preceded by expansion of antigen-specific CD4+ T cells with viral peptide pools in the ViraFEST assay. CD4+ T cell isolation took place after about 11 days of culture. Every participant took two doses of the BNT162b2 or mRNA-1273 vaccine. Vaccinated participants had no history of SARS-CoV-2 infection and tested negative for nucleocapsid antibodies. The researchers cultured 1.5 million to 2 million PBMC per well with roughly 11 IU/ml IL-2 and approximately 9.3 ug/ml peptides. Half the medium was swapped for IL-2 medium on days 3 and 7. Repertoires were generated with immunoSEQ multiplex PCR, while TCRdb's copy carries only in-frame clones and drops some. The table has about 28,000 clones, roughly 80% seen once. The germline gives CDR1 LNHDA, CDR2 SQIVND (reference sequence). This CDR3 is built from 16 residues. Trimming cost V 6 bases and J 3 bases; bases outside gene matches: 9. This clone occurred a few times. Its antigen is not identified.

This receptor was identified in a human donor who received a COVID-19 vaccine. The sequenced sample was CD4+ T cells from PBMCs cultured with HCoV-NL63 spike peptides, obtained after COVID-19 vaccination. The chain couples TRBV19 to TRBJ2-3; 10 positions match TRBD1. This CDR3 reads CASSPVQGQGTDTQYF. Here the CDR3 DNA reads TGTGCCAGTAGCCCCGTCCAGGGACAGGGGACAGATACGCAGTATTTT.